This is a list of T cell receptor beta chains from one sample in a study of molecular identifiers for immune sequencing clone quantification. TCRdb used MiXCR to reprocess the PCR reads, holding one entry per CDR3 protein. The sample gives a few hundred thousand distinct CDR3 sequences, about a quarter of which show up once; 0.7% to 0.9% is in the top ten. Sequencing input: naive CD8+ T cells from blood, with Jurkat cell RNA spiked in. The origin of the receptors is a human donor in good health. Some libraries in this study had Jurkat cell RNA spiked in. The CDR3 runs from the conserved cysteine through the conserved F or W. Each record gives: V gene, clone size, D gene, J gene, CDR3 protein, CDR3 DNA. D genes are given only for firm matches. Only part of the rows carry a size: once, few, many, or a class if the clone is expanded.

>TRBV2|-|-|TRBJ1-1
CASSETFISDTEAFF
TGTGCCAGCAGTGAAACATTCATCTCGGACACTGAAGCTTTCTTT
>TRBV7-6|many|-|TRBJ2-5
CASSLVGDGGRETQYF
TGTGCCAGCAGCTTAGTCGGGGACGGAGGCCGGGAGACCCAGTACTTC
>TRBV29-1|many|-|TRBJ2-5
CSIYRRGSETQYF
TGCAGCATCTACCGCAGGGGTTCGGAGACCCAGTACTTC
>TRBV6-1|few|-|TRBJ1-5
CASSEVISSNQPQHF
TGTGCCAGCAGTGAGGTTATATCGAGCAATCAGCCCCAGCATTTT
>TRBV6-2/TRBV6-3|-|-|TRBJ2-7
CASSWGDSSDEQYF
TGTGCCAGCAGCTGGGGAGACTCCTCCGACGAGCAGTACTTC
>TRBV19|many|-|TRBJ1-5
CASRDGLSNQPQHF
TGTGCCAGTAGGGACGGCCTTAGCAATCAGCCCCAGCATTTT
>TRBV7-2|-|-|TRBJ1-2
CASSLAGSARGYTF
TGTGCCAGCAGCTTAGCTGGTTCGGCGCGTGGCTACACCTTC
>TRBV11-2|many|TRBD2|TRBJ2-1
CASSHPIQRERNEQFF
TGTGCCAGCAGCCATCCCATCCAGCGGGAAAGGAATGAGCAGTTCTTC
>TRBV9|many|-|TRBJ2-3
CASSVARRGVGTDTQYF
TGTGCCAGCAGCGTAGCTCGCAGGGGTGTTGGTACAGATACGCAGTATTTT
>TRBV28|many|-|TRBJ2-5
CASSLGWGQDQETQYF
TGTGCCAGCAGTTTAGGTTGGGGGCAGGACCAAGAGACCCAGTACTTC
>TRBV20-1|many|TRBD2|TRBJ2-3
CSAIAPGLAGNTDTQYF
TGCAGTGCTATCGCGCCGGGACTAGCGGGAAACACAGATACGCAGTATTTT
>TRBV3-1|many|-|TRBJ2-3
CASSQSLPDTQYF
TGTGCCAGCAGCCAATCTCTCCCAGATACGCAGTATTTT
>TRBV5-1|-|-|TRBJ2-3
CASSPGQPTIGGRTDTQYF
TGCGCCAGCAGCCCGGGGCAGCCGACTATCGGGGGGCGCACAGATACGCAGTATTTT
>TRBV2|-|TRBD2|TRBJ2-7
CASTQEGLTLGEQYF
TGTGCCAGCACACAAGAGGGACTAACCCTAGGCGAGCAGTACTTC
>TRBV29-1|many|TRBD2|TRBJ2-7
CSVAGTSGSSYEQYF
TGCAGCGTCGCCGGGACTAGCGGTAGCTCCTACGAGCAGTACTTC
>TRBV7-9|many|TRBD2|TRBJ2-3
CASSLPAGNPTDTQYF
TGTGCCAGCAGCTTACCAGCGGGGAATCCCACAGATACGCAGTATTTT
>TRBV4-1|-|TRBD1|TRBJ1-1
CASSQTGTTEASF
TGCGCCAGCAGCCAGACAGGGACCACTGAAGCTTCCTTT
>TRBV7-9|many|-|TRBJ2-1
CATGGHTIHQDEQFF
TGTGCCACCGGGGGCCACACCATCCACCAGGATGAGCAGTTCTTC
>TRBV7-7|many|TRBD1|TRBJ1-5
CASSRGTDQPQHF
TGTGCCAGCAGCCGTGGGACAGATCAGCCCCAGCATTTT
>TRBV27|-|TRBD2|TRBJ2-3
CASSLSPGGPADTQYF
TGTGCCAGCAGTTTGAGTCCGGGAGGGCCGGCAGATACGCAGTATTTT
>TRBV4-3|many|-|TRBJ1-1
CASSPGSGGYTEAFF
TGCGCCAGCAGCCCGGGCTCCGGGGGGTACACTGAAGCTTTCTTT
>TRBV19|few|TRBD1|TRBJ1-5
CASSEGAFNQPQHF
TGTGCCAGTAGTGAGGGGGCGTTTAATCAGCCCCAGCATTTT
>TRBV11-3|few|TRBD2|TRBJ2-3
CASSVRTSGSTDTQYF
TGTGCCAGCAGCGTCAGGACTAGCGGGAGCACAGATACGCAGTATTTT
>TRBV30|-|-|TRBJ2-2
CAWQYGTPNTGELFF
TGTGCCTGGCAATACGGGACGCCGAACACCGGGGAGCTGTTTTTT
>TRBV5-6|-|-|TRBJ1-1
CASSFPLGDTEAFF
TGTGCCAGCAGCTTTCCCCTGGGGGACACTGAAGCTTTCTTT
>TRBV7-9|many|-|TRBJ2-3
CASSAGVTDTQYF
TGTGCCAGCTCGGCAGGGGTCACAGATACGCAGTATTTT
>TRBV29-1|many|-|TRBJ1-4
CSGGPEGNEKLFF
TGCAGCGGAGGACCAGAGGGGAATGAAAAACTGTTTTTT
>TRBV4-1|-|TRBD1|TRBJ2-7
CASSQAETGGFSYEQYF
TGCGCCAGCAGCCAGGCCGAGACAGGGGGTTTTTCCTACGAGCAGTACTTC
>TRBV5-6|-|TRBD2|TRBJ2-7
CASSLGVGLAGYEQYF
TGTGCCAGCAGCTTGGGGGTGGGACTAGCGGGTTACGAGCAGTACTTC
>TRBV4-1|-|-|TRBJ2-7
CASSQAGLSYEQYF
TGCGCCAGCAGCCAAGCCGGGCTATCCTACGAGCAGTACTTC
>TRBV9|few|-|TRBJ2-6
CASSPEGVGANVLTF
TGTGCCAGCAGCCCAGAGGGGGTAGGGGCCAACGTCCTGACTTTC
>TRBV13|few|-|TRBJ2-7
CASSLGPGNYEQYF
TGTGCCAGCAGCTTAGGCCCGGGTAACTACGAGCAGTACTTC
>TRBV29-1|-|TRBD2|TRBJ2-2
CSVPGGWTGELFF
TGCAGCGTCCCGGGAGGGTGGACCGGGGAGCTGTTTTTT
>TRBV6-1|many|-|TRBJ2-7
CASSERQYEQYF
TGTGCCAGCAGTGAGCGACAGTACGAGCAGTACTTC
>TRBV27|-|-|TRBJ2-3
CASSLSPTSTDTQYF
TGTGCCAGCAGTTTATCCCCTACAAGCACAGATACGCAGTATTTT
>TRBV11-2|-|-|TRBJ2-1
CASSLGGGEYEQFF
TGTGCCAGCAGCTTAGGGGGCGGGGAATATGAGCAGTTCTTC
>TRBV24-1|few|-|TRBJ1-1
CATSEFGGTEAFF
TGTGCCACCAGTGAGTTCGGGGGAACTGAAGCTTTCTTT
>TRBV28|-|-|TRBJ1-5
CASSLGASRVSRNQPQHF
TGTGCCAGCAGTTTGGGGGCATCACGGGTTTCTCGCAATCAGCCCCAGCATTTT
>TRBV5-1|many|TRBD1|TRBJ2-3
CASSPGQGSGTQYF
TGCGCCAGCAGCCCTGGACAGGGGTCCGGTACGCAGTATTTT
>TRBV19|-|-|TRBJ2-3
CASSIGVLADTQYF
TGTGCCAGTAGTATTGGGGTCTTGGCAGATACGCAGTATTTT
>TRBV4-3|many|-|TRBJ1-1
CASSQEGDMNTEAFF
TGCGCCAGCAGCCAAGAGGGCGACATGAACACTGAAGCTTTCTTT
>TRBV19|-|-|TRBJ2-3
CASSTSLPDTQYF
TGTGCCAGTAGTACCAGTCTCCCAGATACGCAGTATTTT
>TRBV7-9|-|-|TRBJ2-3
CASSFQIAPDTQYF
TGTGCCAGCAGCTTCCAGATCGCCCCAGATACGCAGTATTTT
>TRBV20-1|-|TRBD2|TRBJ2-3
CCARDPRGLAGGHTDTQYF
TGCTGTGCTAGAGATCCGCGGGGCTTAGCGGGGGGCCACACAGATACGCAGTATTTT
>TRBV7-9|few|-|TRBJ1-5
CASSLSVQPQHF
TGTGCCAGCAGCTTATCGGTTCAGCCCCAGCATTTT
>TRBV5-1|many|-|TRBJ2-5
CASSQTQYGPRETQYF
TGCGCCAGCAGCCAGACCCAGTACGGCCCCCGGGAGACCCAGTACTTC
>TRBV28|-|-|TRBJ2-7
CASSLRESAYKQYF
TGTGCCAGCAGTTTAAGGGAGTCCGCCTACAAGCAGTACTTC
>TRBV28|few|-|TRBJ1-1
CASSLMGPEAFF
TGTGCCAGCAGTCTGATGGGCCCTGAAGCTTTCTTT
>TRBV4-3|few|-|TRBJ2-3
CASSQDPWGTDTQYF
TGCGCCAGCAGCCAAGACCCCTGGGGGACAGATACGCAGTATTTT
>TRBV28|-|TRBD2|TRBJ2-7
CASSFFRGSSYEQYF
TGTGCCAGCAGTTTCTTTCGCGGGAGCTCCTACGAGCAGTACTTC
>TRBV4-3|many|TRBD2|TRBJ2-2
CASSQDGLAGGPVTGELFF
TGCGCCAGCAGCCAAGATGGACTAGCGGGAGGGCCGGTCACCGGGGAGCTGTTTTTT
>TRBV7-2|-|-|TRBJ2-5
CASSSSRSLGETQYF
TGTGCCAGCAGCTCCTCGCGGTCGCTAGGGGAGACCCAGTACTTC
>TRBV7-3|few|-|TRBJ2-3
CASSLFAPDTQYF
TGTGCCAGCAGCTTATTTGCTCCCGATACGCAGTATTTT
>TRBV28|-|-|TRBJ2-4
CASSYRSGDWTKNIQYF
TGTGCCAGCAGTTACCGTTCGGGGGATTGGACCAAAAACATTCAGTACTTC
>TRBV19|-|TRBD2|TRBJ2-3
CASSQHSPFGGGFFTDTQYF
TGTGCCAGTAGTCAGCACTCCCCCTTTGGCGGGGGATTCTTCACAGATACGCAGTATTTT